This is a list of T cell receptor beta chains from one sample in a study of T cells in Graves' hyperthyroidism and ophthalmopathy. TCRdb fed the multiplex PCR reads into MiXCR, producing one record per CDR3 protein. The sample consists of 500,000 to 600,000 distinct CDR3 sequences, just under 20% of them appearing once. Sequencing was done on a sample of blood. Source of these receptors: a man aged 35-49 years with Graves' ophthalmopathy. CDR3s include the opening cysteine and the closing phenylalanine or tryptophan. The D gene is left open where the match is weak. Expanded clones are given a class, and other clones once, few, many or no size at all.

d_call,cdr3_length,clone_size,j_call,v_call,cdr3_nt,cdr3_aa
TRBD2,16,few,TRBJ2-7,TRBV29-1,TGCAGCGTTTTTGACGCCGGGACTAGCGCCACCTACGAGCAGTACTTC,CSVFDAGTSATYEQYF
.,16,many,TRBJ2-1,TRBV18,TGTGCCAGCTCACCATCAATCCGACCCAGCTACAATGAGCAGTTCTTC,CASSPSIRPSYNEQFF
TRBD1,15,.,TRBJ2-3,TRBV5-1,TGCGCCAGCAGCTTGGACGGGACAGGCGGCGATACGCAGTATTTT,CASSLDGTGGDTQYF
TRBD1,15,.,TRBJ1-2,TRBV6-1,TGTGCCAGCAGGCCCCCTGGCAGGGGGAACTATGGCTACACCTTC,CASRPPGRGNYGYTF
.,15,few,TRBJ1-5,TRBV28,TGTGCCAGCAGTTGGCCTCAGGGGAGCAATCAGCCCCAGCATTTT,CASSWPQGSNQPQHF
TRBD1,15,.,TRBJ1-4,TRBV5-5,TGTGCCAGCAGCTTGGGCGGGACAGGGGTTGAAAAACTGTTTTTT,CASSLGGTGVEKLFF
TRBD2,13,.,TRBJ2-7,TRBV7-2,TGTGCCAGCAATTCCGGGAGGGCCGACGAGCAGTACTTC,CASNSGRADEQYF
.,14,.,TRBJ2-3,TRBV5-1,TGCGCCAGCAGCTTGGAAACCACGGGGGATACGCAGTATTTT,CASSLETTGDTQYF
.,15,few,TRBJ2-7,TRBV5-1,TGCGCCAGCAGCTTGGTGTCGGGGGCAACCTACGAGCAGTACTTC,CASSLVSGATYEQYF
.,14,many,TRBJ2-3,TRBV20-1,TGCAGTGCTAACCCACGTCCTAGTACAGATACGCAGTATTTT,CSANPRPSTDTQYF
TRBD1,14,many,TRBJ1-1,TRBV14,TGTGCCAGCAGCCAGGACAGGTCCTACACTGAAGCTTTCTTT,CASSQDRSYTEAFF
TRBD2,17,.,TRBJ2-5,TRBV7-3,TGTGCCAGCAGCGTCTTGCGGACTAGCGGGAGCGGGGAGACCCAGTACTTC,CASSVLRTSGSGETQYF
.,16,.,TRBJ2-5,TRBV6-5,TGTGCCAGCAGTTTCCTCCTACAGGGATTGGGAGAGACCCAGTACTTC,CASSFLLQGLGETQYF
TRBD2,15,few,TRBJ2-1,TRBV7-9,TGTGCCAGCAGAAAAAGACTAGCGGGCGTCAATGAGCAGTTCTTC,CASRKRLAGVNEQFF
.,16,.,TRBJ2-7,TRBV4-1,TGCGCCAGCAGCCAAGATCGGGATCTAAGCTCCTACGAGCAGTACTTC,CASSQDRDLSSYEQYF
.,12,.,TRBJ1-5,TRBV28,TGTGCCAGCAGCTGGGGACTGCAGCCCCAGCATTTT,CASSWGLQPQHF
TRBD2,17,.,TRBJ2-1,TRBV20-1,TGCAGTGCTAGAGATCTGGACCGGGCTAGCGGGAACTATGAGCAGTTCTTC,CSARDLDRASGNYEQFF
TRBD2,14,many,TRBJ2-1,TRBV28,TGTGCCAGCAGATTTAGCGGGACCTACAATGAGCAGTTCTTC,CASRFSGTYNEQFF
.,16,.,TRBJ1-6,TRBV7-2,TGTGCCAGCCACCGCGGGGGGGTCTCCTATAATTCACCCCTCCACTTT,CASHRGGVSYNSPLHF
.,12,.,TRBJ2-1,TRBV19,TGTGCCAGTAGTATTTACCACAATGAGCAGTTCTTC,CASSIYHNEQFF
.,14,.,TRBJ1-1,TRBV7-9,TGTGCCAGCAGCTTAGGGGGGGAGTATACTGAAGCTTTCTTT,CASSLGGEYTEAFF
.,14,.,TRBJ1-1,TRBV5-1,TGCGCCAGCAGTACTGAGGGTGGGTTCACTGAAGCTTTCTTT,CASSTEGGFTEAFF
TRBD2,15,.,TRBJ2-7,TRBV4-1,TGCGCCAGCAGCCGCGGGACTAGCGGGAGCGACGAGCAGTACTTC,CASSRGTSGSDEQYF
.,15,.,TRBJ1-6,TRBV19,TGTGCCAGTAGTACCCAGGGGCAGCCAAGAGGGCCCCTCCACTTT,CASSTQGQPRGPLHF
TRBD1,15,.,TRBJ2-7,TRBV3-1,TGTGCCAGCAGCCAAGAAGGGCAGGGGGCTGAAGAGCAGTACTTC,CASSQEGQGAEEQYF
.,13,.,TRBJ1-2,TRBV5-1,TGCGCCAGCAGCTTTACAACTAACTATGGCTACACCTTC,CASSFTTNYGYTF
.,16,few,TRBJ2-7,TRBV3-1,TGTGCCAGCAGTCGTCATGGCGCGGGAATTACGAACGAGCAGTACTTC,CASSRHGAGITNEQYF
.,12,many,TRBJ1-1,TRBV30,TGTGCCTGGAGTGTACTTTCTGGGAAAGCTTTCTTT,CAWSVLSGKAFF
.,15,.,TRBJ1-2,TRBV5-1,TGTGCCAGCAGCTTGGGGCGAGGGGCTAACTATGGCTACACCTTC,CASSLGRGANYGYTF
.,16,.,TRBJ1-4,TRBV12-3/TRBV12-4,TGTGCCAGCAGCGCCGCCAGGGGCCAGGGGAATGAAAAACTGTTTTTT,CASSAARGQGNEKLFF
.,15,.,TRBJ2-5,TRBV11-2,TGTGCCAGCAGCTTTGGGTGGGTCGAGGAAGAGACCCAGTACTTC,CASSFGWVEEETQYF
.,15,many,TRBJ2-1,TRBV3-1,TGTGCCAGCAGCTGGGACCTAGGGCCGTACAATGAGCAGTTCTTC,CASSWDLGPYNEQFF
.,15,.,TRBJ2-7,TRBV6-5,TGTGCCAGCAGTTACTCCCGGGCCGGTTCCTACGAGCAGTACTTC,CASSYSRAGSYEQYF
TRBD1,15,.,TRBJ2-7,TRBV20-1,TGCAGTGCTATATCCAACCGGGACAGTCGATACGAGCAGTACTTC,CSAISNRDSRYEQYF
.,16,many,TRBJ2-1,TRBV28,TGTGCCAGCAGTCCACCCCACTGGGCAGGGAGAAATGAGCAGTTCTTC,CASSPPHWAGRNEQFF
TRBD1,14,.,TRBJ1-6,TRBV5-8,TGTGCCAGCAGCTCCGGGACAGCATATTCACCCCTCCACTTT,CASSSGTAYSPLHF
.,15,.,TRBJ2-1,TRBV5-1,TGCGCCAGCAGCTTCGGGAGATTCCTCAAGGATGAGCAGTTCTTC,CASSFGRFLKDEQFF
.,14,few,TRBJ1-1,TRBV19,TGTGCCAGTAGTACGACAGGATGGGCGAGTGAAGCTTTCTTT,CASSTTGWASEAFF
TRBD2,15,many,TRBJ2-3,TRBV11-1,TGTGCCAGCAGCTTGTCGCTAGCGGGGGGGCCTGCGCAGTATTTT,CASSLSLAGGPAQYF